The rows below give T cell receptor beta chains drawn from one sample of a study of blood T cell repertoires in COVID-19. Data came from immunoSEQ multiplex PCR; TCRdb stores just in-frame clones and leaves some out. The sample holds about 270,000 clones; roughly 90% are singletons and the top ten take roughly 2.8%. Material for sequencing was PBMCs or T cells enriched from blood (not recorded which). The receptor source for this set is a middle-aged man who had been exposed to COVID-19. CDR3s include the opening cysteine and the closing phenylalanine or tryptophan. The order of the fields is D gene, J gene, V gene, clone size, CDR3 protein, CDR3 DNA. A D gene is named only where the DNA matches it firmly. The size of a clone is reported for some rows only, either as once, few or many, or as a class for expanded clones.

D gene: TRBD2; J gene: TRBJ2-1; V gene: TRBV11-3; clone size: -; CDR3 protein: CASSPASGYNEQFF; CDR3 DNA: TGTGCCAGCAGCCCAGCTAGCGGATACAATGAGCAGTTCTTC
D gene: -; J gene: TRBJ2-4; V gene: TRBV11-3; clone size: -; CDR3 protein: CASSPTGGFGIQYF; CDR3 DNA: TGTGCCAGCAGCCCCACCGGCGGGTTTGGCATTCAGTACTTC
D gene: -; J gene: TRBJ2-7; V gene: TRBV5-1; clone size: -; CDR3 protein: CASRRGGGSYEQYF; CDR3 DNA: TGCGCCAGCCGTCGAGGAGGCGGATCATACGAGCAGTACTTC
D gene: TRBD1; J gene: TRBJ2-1; V gene: TRBV19; clone size: -; CDR3 protein: CAVGQGSYNEQFF; CDR3 DNA: TGTGCAGTCGGACAGGGCTCTTACAATGAGCAGTTCTTC
D gene: TRBD1; J gene: TRBJ1-2; V gene: TRBV10-3; clone size: -; CDR3 protein: CAISDKGASSYGYTF; CDR3 DNA: TGTGCCATCAGTGATAAGGGGGCGAGTTCCTATGGCTACACCTTC
D gene: TRBD1; J gene: TRBJ2-1; V gene: TRBV7-9; clone size: -; CDR3 protein: CASSLQGAFDNEQFF; CDR3 DNA: TGTGCCAGCAGCTTACAGGGGGCCTTTGACAATGAGCAGTTCTTC
D gene: -; J gene: TRBJ2-7; V gene: TRBV6-5; clone size: -; CDR3 protein: CATTKDGLHYEQYF; CDR3 DNA: TGTGCCACCACCAAGGATGGGCTTCACTACGAGCAGTACTTC
D gene: TRBD1; J gene: TRBJ2-1; V gene: TRBV5-4; clone size: -; CDR3 protein: CASSSGQGGLFF; CDR3 DNA: TGTGCCAGCAGCTCTGGACAGGGCGGCCTGTTCTTC
D gene: TRBD1; J gene: TRBJ2-3; V gene: TRBV6-6; clone size: -; CDR3 protein: CASNLRDRARDTQYF; CDR3 DNA: TGTGCCAGCAATCTACGGGACAGGGCACGAGATACGCAGTATTTT
D gene: TRBD1; J gene: TRBJ1-5; V gene: TRBV16; clone size: -; CDR3 protein: CASSPSDRGRNQPQHF; CDR3 DNA: TGTGCCAGCAGCCCATCTGACAGGGGGCGGAATCAGCCCCAGCATTTT
D gene: -; J gene: TRBJ2-7; V gene: TRBV4-2; clone size: -; CDR3 protein: CASSQEDRAYEQYF; CDR3 DNA: TGTGCCAGCAGCCAGGAGGACAGAGCCTACGAGCAGTACTTC
D gene: -; J gene: TRBJ2-4; V gene: TRBV11-3; clone size: -; CDR3 protein: CASSLDRNEGSEAKNIQYF; CDR3 DNA: TGTGCCAGCAGCTTAGATAGAAACGAGGGATCTGAAGCCAAAAACATTCAGTACTTC
D gene: -; J gene: TRBJ1-1; V gene: TRBV7-9; clone size: -; CDR3 protein: CASSLAREDTEAFF; CDR3 DNA: TGTGCCAGCAGCTTAGCCAGGGAAGACACTGAAGCTTTCTTT
D gene: -; J gene: TRBJ1-4; V gene: TRBV3-1/TRBV3-2; clone size: -; CDR3 protein: CASSPRDEKLFF; CDR3 DNA: TGTGCCAGCAGCCCGAGAGATGAAAAACTGTTTTTT
D gene: TRBD2; J gene: TRBJ2-5; V gene: TRBV5-4; clone size: -; CDR3 protein: CASSGSGGREETQYF; CDR3 DNA: TGTGCCAGCAGCGGGAGTGGCGGGAGGGAGGAGACCCAGTACTTC
D gene: -; J gene: TRBJ1-2; V gene: TRBV29-1; clone size: -; CDR3 protein: CSVRGGELDGYTF; CDR3 DNA: TGCAGCGTAAGGGGAGGGGAGTTGGATGGCTACACCTTC
D gene: -; J gene: TRBJ2-1; V gene: TRBV9; clone size: few; CDR3 protein: CASSASRDSPRVF; CDR3 DNA: TGTGCCAGCAGCGCGTCACGGGACTCCCCGCGAGTCTTC
D gene: TRBD2; J gene: TRBJ2-3; V gene: TRBV7-9; clone size: -; CDR3 protein: CASSPSGRKRTDTQYF; CDR3 DNA: TGTGCCAGCAGCCCGAGCGGGAGAAAGCGCACAGATACGCAGTATTTT
D gene: TRBD1; J gene: TRBJ1-2; V gene: TRBV11-2; clone size: -; CDR3 protein: CASSSLDRGSGYTF; CDR3 DNA: TGTGCCAGCAGCTCCCTGGACAGGGGGAGCGGCTACACCTTC
D gene: TRBD2; J gene: TRBJ2-5; V gene: TRBV9; clone size: once; CDR3 protein: CASSPGGQETQYF; CDR3 DNA: TGTGCCAGCAGCCCCGGGGGGCAAGAGACCCAGTACTTC
D gene: -; J gene: TRBJ2-4; V gene: TRBV28; clone size: -; CDR3 protein: CASTELNIQYF; CDR3 DNA: TGTGCCAGCACCGAGCTAAACATTCAGTACTTC
D gene: TRBD1; J gene: TRBJ1-4; V gene: TRBV4-2; clone size: -; CDR3 protein: CASSLTPGQVEEKLFF; CDR3 DNA: TGTGCCAGCAGCCTAACTCCGGGACAGGTTGAGGAAAAACTGTTTTTT
D gene: -; J gene: TRBJ1-3; V gene: TRBV6-1; clone size: -; CDR3 protein: CASSEALRDTIYF; CDR3 DNA: TGTGCCAGCAGTGAAGCGCTTCGGGACACCATATATTTT
D gene: -; J gene: TRBJ2-4; V gene: TRBV3-1/TRBV3-2; clone size: once; CDR3 protein: CASSHQQGVSSKNIQYF; CDR3 DNA: TGTGCCAGCAGCCACCAACAGGGCGTATCGTCCAAAAACATTCAGTACTTC
D gene: TRBD2; J gene: TRBJ2-1; V gene: TRBV7-6; clone size: -; CDR3 protein: CASSLMASGRRVAYNEQFF; CDR3 DNA: TGTGCCAGCAGCTTAATGGCTAGCGGGAGAAGAGTAGCCTACAATGAGCAGTTCTTC
D gene: TRBD1; J gene: TRBJ1-4; V gene: TRBV5-1; clone size: -; CDR3 protein: CASRKQGIEKLFF; CDR3 DNA: TGCGCCAGCAGGAAACAGGGGATTGAAAAACTGTTTTTT
D gene: -; J gene: TRBJ1-1; V gene: TRBV7-9; clone size: -; CDR3 protein: CASSFSQVLPNTEAFF; CDR3 DNA: TGTGCCAGCAGCTTCTCCCAGGTCCTTCCGAACACTGAAGCTTTCTTT
D gene: -; J gene: TRBJ2-3; V gene: TRBV5-5; clone size: once; CDR3 protein: CASSPAEGTIGVQGYF; CDR3 DNA: TGTGCCAGCAGCCCAGCGGAGGGGACCATAGGGGTTCAAGGGTATTTT
D gene: TRBD1; J gene: TRBJ1-3; V gene: TRBV30; clone size: -; CDR3 protein: CAWSVQGALFSGNTIYF; CDR3 DNA: TGTGCCTGGAGTGTCCAGGGGGCATTATTCTCTGGAAACACCATATATTTT
D gene: TRBD1; J gene: TRBJ1-2; V gene: TRBV7-9; clone size: -; CDR3 protein: CASSLDGQGTGYTF; CDR3 DNA: TGTGCCAGCAGCTTAGACGGACAGGGTACCGGCTACACCTTC
D gene: TRBD2; J gene: TRBJ2-5; V gene: TRBV5-6; clone size: -; CDR3 protein: CASSLVLASGGETQYF; CDR3 DNA: TGTGCCAGCAGCTTGGTTTTGGCTAGCGGCGGAGAGACCCAGTACTTC
D gene: TRBD1; J gene: TRBJ1-5; V gene: TRBV9; clone size: -; CDR3 protein: CASSGGTGVNQPQHF; CDR3 DNA: TGTGCCAGCAGCGGGGGGACAGGGGTAAATCAGCCCCAGCATTTT
D gene: -; J gene: TRBJ1-4; V gene: TRBV30; clone size: once; CDR3 protein: CAWGGEPLYEKLFF; CDR3 DNA: TGTGCCTGGGGCGGGGAACCGCTATACGAAAAACTGTTTTTT
D gene: TRBD1; J gene: TRBJ2-7; V gene: TRBV28; clone size: -; CDR3 protein: CASLRQGANEQYF; CDR3 DNA: TGTGCCAGTTTGAGACAGGGAGCCAACGAGCAGTACTTC
D gene: -; J gene: TRBJ2-7; V gene: TRBV11-2; clone size: -; CDR3 protein: CASSLGRRAEQYF; CDR3 DNA: TGTGCCAGCAGCTTAGGTCGGAGGGCAGAGCAGTACTTC
D gene: TRBD1; J gene: TRBJ1-6; V gene: TRBV12-3/TRBV12-4; clone size: -; CDR3 protein: CASSFNRDRRLHF; CDR3 DNA: TGTGCCAGCAGTTTCAACAGGGACAGGCGTCTCCACTTT
D gene: -; J gene: TRBJ1-5; V gene: TRBV27; clone size: -; CDR3 protein: CASSPPDTIRYQPQHF; CDR3 DNA: TGTGCCAGCAGTCCTCCCGACACCATTCGATATCAGCCCCAGCATTTT
D gene: TRBD2; J gene: TRBJ2-1; V gene: TRBV30; clone size: -; CDR3 protein: CAWRTSGRLYNEQFF; CDR3 DNA: TGTGCCTGGCGGACTAGCGGGAGGTTGTACAATGAGCAGTTCTTC
D gene: TRBD2; J gene: TRBJ2-1; V gene: TRBV29-1; clone size: -; CDR3 protein: CSPGLAGTNEQFF; CDR3 DNA: TGCAGCCCAGGACTAGCGGGGACCAATGAGCAGTTCTTC
D gene: -; J gene: TRBJ2-7; V gene: TRBV7-2; clone size: -; CDR3 protein: CASSLAPDIAYEQYF; CDR3 DNA: TGTGCCAGCAGCTTAGCCCCGGACATTGCCTACGAGCAGTACTTC
D gene: -; J gene: TRBJ2-3; V gene: TRBV18; clone size: once; CDR3 protein: CASSPTTDTQYF; CDR3 DNA: TGTGCCAGCTCACCGACAACAGATACGCAGTATTTT
D gene: -; J gene: TRBJ2-5; V gene: TRBV2; clone size: -; CDR3 protein: CASSREETQYF; CDR3 DNA: TGTGCCAGCAGTAGAGAAGAGACCCAGTACTTC
D gene: TRBD1; J gene: TRBJ2-5; V gene: TRBV11-2; clone size: -; CDR3 protein: CASSPGQGVTQYF; CDR3 DNA: TGTGCCAGCAGCCCGGGGCAGGGGGTGACCCAGTACTTC
D gene: TRBD1; J gene: TRBJ2-5; V gene: TRBV5-1; clone size: -; CDR3 protein: CASSTGTGAQETQYF; CDR3 DNA: TGCGCCAGCAGCACCGGGACAGGGGCCCAAGAGACCCAGTACTTC
D gene: -; J gene: TRBJ1-2; V gene: TRBV28; clone size: once; CDR3 protein: CASSTPMGETYTF; CDR3 DNA: TGTGCCAGCAGTACCCCCATGGGAGAGACCTACACCTTC
D gene: -; J gene: TRBJ2-5; V gene: TRBV3-1/TRBV3-2; clone size: once; CDR3 protein: CASSQDWAGKKTQYF; CDR3 DNA: TGTGCCAGCAGCCAAGATTGGGCAGGGAAGAAGACCCAGTACTTC
D gene: -; J gene: TRBJ2-7; V gene: TRBV5-5; clone size: -; CDR3 protein: CASSLALSYEQYF; CDR3 DNA: TGTGCCAGCAGCTTGGCACTCTCCTACGAGCAGTACTTC
D gene: -; J gene: TRBJ2-7; V gene: TRBV21-1; clone size: -; CDR3 protein: CASSLNRSLAGDLVEQYF; CDR3 DNA: TGTGCCAGCAGCCTAAACAGAAGTCTAGCGGGAGATTTAGTGGAGCAGTACTTC
D gene: TRBD1; J gene: TRBJ1-2; V gene: TRBV2; clone size: -; CDR3 protein: CASNELGQGAEDGYTF; CDR3 DNA: TGTGCCAGTAATGAACTCGGACAGGGGGCAGAGGATGGCTACACCTTC
D gene: TRBD1; J gene: TRBJ2-7; V gene: TRBV9; clone size: once; CDR3 protein: CASSRPGQGDDEQYF; CDR3 DNA: TGTGCCAGCAGCAGGCCGGGACAGGGTGACGACGAGCAGTACTTC
D gene: TRBD2; J gene: TRBJ2-6; V gene: TRBV19; clone size: -; CDR3 protein: CASKALAESRGANVLTF; CDR3 DNA: TGTGCTAGTAAGGCACTAGCGGAGTCAAGGGGGGCCAACGTCCTGACTTTC
D gene: TRBD2; J gene: TRBJ2-3; V gene: TRBV14; clone size: -; CDR3 protein: CASSKGAGGASDTQYF; CDR3 DNA: TGTGCCAGCAGCAAAGGGGCGGGAGGCGCCTCGGATACGCAGTATTTT
D gene: -; J gene: TRBJ1-1; V gene: TRBV25-1; clone size: -; CDR3 protein: CASSDAAGGDGEAFF; CDR3 DNA: TGTGCCAGCAGTGACGCGGCGGGCGGGGATGGTGAAGCTTTCTTT
D gene: -; J gene: TRBJ2-7; V gene: TRBV18; clone size: -; CDR3 protein: CASSPPTGEREQYF; CDR3 DNA: TGTGCCAGCTCACCACCCACGGGAGAGCGGGAGCAGTACTTC
D gene: TRBD2; J gene: TRBJ2-1; V gene: TRBV28; clone size: few; CDR3 protein: CASKGVRLAGADNEQFF; CDR3 DNA: TGTGCCAGCAAAGGAGTCCGTCTAGCGGGAGCAGACAATGAGCAGTTCTTC
D gene: -; J gene: TRBJ1-5; V gene: TRBV2; clone size: -; CDR3 protein: CASSEVYGNQPQHF; CDR3 DNA: TGTGCCAGCAGTGAAGTTTACGGTAATCAGCCCCAGCATTTT
D gene: TRBD1; J gene: TRBJ2-2; V gene: TRBV24-1; clone size: -; CDR3 protein: CATSSNRGNTGELFF; CDR3 DNA: TGTGCCACCAGTAGCAACAGGGGGAACACCGGGGAGCTGTTTTTT
D gene: -; J gene: TRBJ2-3; V gene: TRBV12-3/TRBV12-4; clone size: -; CDR3 protein: CASIQTDTQYF; CDR3 DNA: TGTGCCAGCATTCAAACAGATACGCAGTATTTT
D gene: -; J gene: TRBJ2-7; V gene: TRBV19; clone size: -; CDR3 protein: CASSQSGVEQYF; CDR3 DNA: TGTGCCAGTAGCCAGTCCGGGGTCGAGCAGTACTTC
D gene: TRBD1; J gene: TRBJ1-2; V gene: TRBV3-1/TRBV3-2; clone size: -; CDR3 protein: CASSQGQGSYGYTF; CDR3 DNA: TGTGCCAGCAGCCAGGGACAGGGGAGCTATGGCTACACCTTC